Sequencing of this T cell receptor beta chain was carried out in a study of CD8 T cells in ankylosing spondylitis. General study results and limits: Seemingly characteristic of ankylosing spondylitis blood was a TCR beta motif consisting of about 8 highly homologous variants.

Germline lookup yields CDR1 SGHAT and CDR2 FQNNGV. The CDR3 covers 12 residues. Trimming stripped 8 bases from V and 4 bases from J, with 11 bases between. As to this clonotype: Its antigen remains unknown.

Each CDR3 protein is one row after TCRdb ran MiXCR on the 5' RACE reads. This sample has around 440,000 distinct CDR3 sequences, with roughly 18% found just once. Sample: blood, either unsorted or a sorted T cell fraction (not recorded which). The rearrangement uses TRBV11-2 and TRBJ1-2; no firm D call. This receptor was identified in a male donor with ankylosing spondylitis. CDR3 in DNA: TGTGCCAGCCGTCGGGAGGGCTATGGCTACACCTTC. Its translation is CASRREGYGYTF.